This TCR beta chain stems from a study of radiotherapy plus CTLA-4 blockade in lung cancer. This CDR3 contains 14 residues. Assay: immunoSEQ multiplex PCR; the TCRdb copy retains only in-frame clones and omits some. This sample has over 85,000 clones, with around 90% found just once. This chain connects TRBV21-1 to TRBJ1-4; TRBD1 was called by the table and not checked on the DNA. TRBV21-1 is recorded as a pseudogene. The clonotype originates from a human donor with non-small cell lung cancer that progressed on radiotherapy plus ipilimumab. This specimen consisted of peripheral blood, obtained from a patient treated with radiotherapy plus ipilimumab. As DNA, the CDR3 is TGTGCCAGCAGCCCCCGACAGGACAATGAAAAACTGTTTTTT. This codes for CASSPRQDNEKLFF.